The 15 T cell receptor beta chains below were found in one sample sequenced in a study of blood T cell repertoires in COVID-19 (dated by TCRdb to between 2020 and 2021). Library preparation was by the immunoSEQ multiplex PCR assay. Drawn from immuneACCESS, this table holds only the in-frame rearrangements with V and J called that TCRdb kept. Clones are partly lost; checked studies trace under half to an unresolved V gene and leave the rest unexplained. Here the sample has 150,000 to 200,000 clones; 85% occur a single time. Of the sample, around 0.93% falls within the top ten clones. The sequenced material came from peripheral blood. The receptors come from a man aged 55 to 69 with COVID-19, enrolled during active disease.

Only a few counts were recorded for this clone. The chain carries TRBV19 and TRBJ1-5; D is possibly TRBD1 (5 bases). The CDR3 sequence is 13 residues long. Deletions cut 4 bases from V and 5 bases from J, with 9 bases between. The V gene's germline CDR1 is LNHDA and CDR2 SQIVND (reference sequence). CDR3 protein: CASSTVTDQPQHF. Here the CDR3 DNA reads TGTGCCAGTAGTACCGTGACAGATCAGCCCCAGCATTTT.

This clone has just one count. Distinct nucleotide sequences in the sample also encode this CDR3. This chain links TRBV5-4 with TRBJ2-7; unclear D gene. CDR3 length: 13 amino acids. Germline V CDR1 and CDR2: SGHNT, YYREEE (reference sequence). V gave up 3 bases and J gave up 0 bases, with 7 bases separating them. The CDR3 DNA is TGTGCCAGCAGCTCAGACTCCTCCTACGAGCAGTACTTC. This translates into CASSSDSSYEQYF.

The chain is built from TRBV6-5 and TRBJ1-1; D remains ambiguous. Germline-derived CDR1 and CDR2 are MNHEY and SVGAGI. The ends were cut back, 6 bases at V and 11 bases at J, with 16 bases in the middle. This CDR3 has 12 residues. The CDR3 region is CASRFTVEAAFF. The DNA of the CDR3 is TGTGCCAGCAGATTTACGGTGGAGGCGGCTTTCTTT.

The gene calls are TRBV19 and TRBJ2-6; D might be TRBD2 (5 bases). The germline V gene encodes CDR1 LNHDA and CDR2 SQIVND (reference sequence). The V gene lost 3 bases and the J gene lost 0 bases, with 15 bases spanning the gap. The CDR3 length is 18 residues. The CDR3 sequence: CASSILDSSTSGANVLTF. The CDR3 DNA reads TGTGCCAGTAGTATCCTGGACTCCTCCACCTCTGGGGCCAACGTCCTGACTTTC. The full variable domain, completed using reference TRBV19 and TRBJ2-6, is DGGITQSPKYLFRKEGQNVTLSCEQNLNHDAMYWYRQDPGQGLRLIYYSQIVNDFQKGDIAEGYSVSREKKESFPLTVTSAQKNPTAFYLCASSILDSSTSGANVLTFGAGSRLTVL.

This clone appeared a few times. The genes are TRBV2 and TRBJ1-4, with D uncertain. Germline V gene sequence: CDR1 SNHLY, CDR2 FYNNEI. This CDR3 comprises 14 residues. V lost 3 bases and J lost 3, with 8 bases in between. The CDR3 protein is CASSDGRANEKLFF. The CDR3 bases are TGTGCCAGCAGTGACGGGAGGGCTAATGAAAAACTGTTTTTT.

This clone appeared a few times. The chain combines TRBV7-2 with TRBJ1-6; D uncertain. The CDR3 contains 17 residues. Per germline, CDR1 SGHTA and CDR2 FQGNSA. Trimming took off 2 bases at V and 0 bases at J, with 11 bases between the two ends. The CDR3: CASSLLTRGSYNSPLHF. CDR3 DNA sequence: TGTGCCAGCAGCTTATTGACTCGCGGCTCCTATAATTCACCCCTCCACTTT.

The gene calls are TRBV7-6 and TRBJ1-1; tentative D call: TRBD1 (5 bases). Germline CDR1 SGHVS, CDR2 FNYEAQ. The V gene lost 4 bases and the J gene lost 4 bases, with 16 bases spanning the gap. This CDR3 is built from 15 residues. The CDR3 sequence is CASSSIGGEGTEAFF. The CDR3 region has the DNA TGTGCCAGCAGCTCCATCGGGGGGGAGGGCACTGAAGCTTTCTTT.

The chain uses TRBV4-2 and TRBJ2-1; 7 nucleotides align to TRBD2. The CDR3 runs 18 residues. V gave up 5 bases and J gave up 0 bases; unmatched junction bases: 13. Germline assignment: CDR1 LGHNA and CDR2 YNFKEQ. The CDR3 sequence: CASSSSRLAVSSYNEQFF. CDR3 DNA sequence: TGTGCCAGCAGCTCAAGCAGGCTAGCGGTGAGCTCCTACAATGAGCAGTTCTTC.

The chain uses TRBV18 and TRBJ1-3; D gene uncertain. Trimming removed 2 bases from V and 1 base from J, with 15 bases in between. CDR3 length: 17 residues. CDR1 and CDR2 (germline): KGHSH, LQKENI. The CDR3 sequence: CASSPFGSGSSGNTIYF. The CDR3 bases are TGTGCCAGCTCACCATTTGGATCAGGTAGTTCTGGAAACACCATATATTTT.

V is TRBV19 and J is TRBJ1-6; TRBD1 is a possible D gene (5 bases). The CDR3 covers 12 residues. V dropped 4 bases and J dropped 10 bases, with 8 bases sitting between them. Looked up from germline, CDR1 is LNHDA and CDR2 is SQIVND (reference sequence). CDR3 nucleotides: TGTGCCAGTAGTAAAGACAGATCACCCCTCCACTTT. Amino acid sequence: CASSKDRSPLHF.

In this sample, this clone turned up a few times. The rearrangement links TRBV4-3 to TRBJ1-1; D not certain. Looked up from germline, CDR1 is LGHNA and CDR2 is YSLEER. This CDR3 has 13 residues. The ends were cut back, 4 bases at V and 7 bases at J, with 13 bases in the middle. The CDR3 DNA follows: TGCGCCAGCAGCCTCGAGCGGGCCTTTGAAGCTTTCTTT. This translates into CASSLERAFEAFF.

This chain joins TRBV10-3 and TRBJ2-1; 12 bases are shared with TRBD2. The trim removed 3 bases at V and 7 bases at J, leaving 4 bases unmatched. The CDR3 consists of 15 residues. Germline assignment: CDR1 ENHRY and CDR2 SYGVKD. The CDR3 nucleotides read TGTGCCATCAGTGAACTCGGACTAGCGGGAAATGAGCAGTTCTTC. The encoded protein is CAISELGLAGNEQFF.

V and J are TRBV19 and TRBJ1-2, with TRBD1 matching over 9 bases. Trimming removed 3 bases from V and 8 bases from J; junction bases left unmatched: 10. CDR1 LNHDA and CDR2 SQIVND come from the germline V gene (reference sequence). This CDR3 has 15 residues. The CDR3 here is CASSMGTGTGSGYTF. DNA for the CDR3: TGTGCCAGTAGTATGGGGACCGGGACAGGGTCGGGCTACACCTTC.

V and J are TRBV10-3 and TRBJ1-2; the D is unclear. Germline CDR1 reads ENHRY; CDR2 reads SYGVKD. The length of the CDR3 is 12 residues. V shed 4 bases and J shed 8 bases, with 11 bases lying between them. The CDR3 sequence: CAISATRRGYTF. The CDR3 DNA follows: TGTGCCATCAGTGCGACTAGAAGAGGCTACACCTTC.

CDR3 nucleotide sequence: TGTGCCAGCAGTGAACAGGGCCTTGAAGCTTTCTTT. It encodes CASSEQGLEAFF. This rearrangement joins TRBV25-1 to TRBJ1-1; weak D call: TRBD1 (5 bases). Trimming cost V 2 bases and J 7 bases, with 8 bases left between them. Germline V gene data show CDR1 as MGHDK and CDR2 as SYGVNS. This CDR3 is 12 amino acids long.